This T cell receptor beta chain was retrieved from a study of cytotoxic CD8 clonotypes in ibrutinib-treated CLL (TCRdb year 2021). Background for the entire study: The cohort included about 15 treatment-naive and 11 relapsed/refractory patients; under 18 were IGHV unmutated. Cryopreserved peripheral blood mononuclear cells were obtained prior to treatment, at the time of response, and at either disease progression or sustained remission. Response samples were taken after a median of approximately 12 months on treatment, ranging from about 6 to 40 months. On average, each sample had about 250,000 productive templates and approximately 85,000 productive rearrangements. Of the 90 or so participants in the trial, 20 to 30 had longitudinal samples available. All remission and progressive disease samples were collected while patients were still receiving ibrutinib. Responses were partial in roughly 24 patients and complete in 2; after median around 68 months follow-up, about 15 stayed in remission and about twelve progressed. Study-wide conclusions, independent of this receptor: Baseline clonality exceeded that of age-matched healthy donors and correlated strongly with circulating CD8+ T-cell counts. Public clonotypes were rare and either shrank or stayed stable during treatment, and the rise in clonality at ibrutinib response reflected expansion of private clonotypes. At ibrutinib response clonality went up, during sustained remission it held steady, and at progression it dropped back toward baseline. Lymph node repertoires were not examined, and the timing of sampling was not matched between patients in sustained remission and those whose disease progressed.

Taken with the paper, the label for time point translates to: less than 30 months on ibrutinib. For TCR beta library preparation, approximately 2.2 micrograms of genomic DNA were isolated from cryopreserved PBMCs. Longitudinal blood samples from CLL patients receiving ibrutinib monotherapy were subjected to high-throughput TCR beta sequencing. The patients were enrolled in a single-center, open-label phase 2 trial of ibrutinib monotherapy. Worth noting for this clone: Its cognate antigen has yet to be identified. No much larger clone exists at a distance of one base, and base qualities are not known.

Each clonotype received, on average, 10x coverage in deep resolution sequencing performed on a MiSeq, where the target depth lay between 1 in 1 million and 1 in 200,000 T cells. TCR beta libraries were generated with the immunoSEQ hsTCRB Kit. On the study's bioinformatics: Data were analyzed with ImmunoSEQ Data Assistant and ImmunoSEQ Analyzer, with V, D and J genes assigned per IMGT definitions. Clonality, which ranges from 0 to 1, was calculated by subtracting the normalized Shannon entropy of productive rearrangement frequencies from one. Only overrepresented clonotypes making up at least 0.05% of the repertoire of each patient were included in the public clonotype analysis. About twelve repertoires from age-matched healthy donors, obtained from immuneACCESS, served as clonality controls. This is the immuneACCESS table as TCRdb keeps it, with only in-frame sequences that have V and J called. A part of the clones is gone; compared with another copy, unresolved V genes explain less than half, and the rest is unexplained. The V and J calls and clone size come from that table; D and trimming were worked out from the DNA. The sample contains 150,000 to 200,000 clones, approximately 72% of them found a single time. 13% of the sample is held by the ten biggest clonotypes.

V drops 2 bases and J drops 3 bases, leaving 11 bases in between. The CDR3 starts with the cysteine, ends with the phenylalanine, and has 14 residues. Only the CDR3 portion is preserved as DNA: 42 bases, with reading frame beginning at the first base. The germline V gene gives CDR1 as SGHTA and CDR2 as FQGNSA. This material consisted of PBMCs, taken after 24 months of ibrutinib treatment. This TCR derives from a human donor with chronic lymphocytic leukemia. The chain employs TRBV7-2 and TRBJ2-7; TRBD2 is a weak D gene call, 5 bases matching. This receptor has the CDR3 CASSLHYRDYEQYF. At the DNA level, the sequence is TGTGCCAGCAGCTTACACTACCGGGACTACGAGCAGTACTTC.